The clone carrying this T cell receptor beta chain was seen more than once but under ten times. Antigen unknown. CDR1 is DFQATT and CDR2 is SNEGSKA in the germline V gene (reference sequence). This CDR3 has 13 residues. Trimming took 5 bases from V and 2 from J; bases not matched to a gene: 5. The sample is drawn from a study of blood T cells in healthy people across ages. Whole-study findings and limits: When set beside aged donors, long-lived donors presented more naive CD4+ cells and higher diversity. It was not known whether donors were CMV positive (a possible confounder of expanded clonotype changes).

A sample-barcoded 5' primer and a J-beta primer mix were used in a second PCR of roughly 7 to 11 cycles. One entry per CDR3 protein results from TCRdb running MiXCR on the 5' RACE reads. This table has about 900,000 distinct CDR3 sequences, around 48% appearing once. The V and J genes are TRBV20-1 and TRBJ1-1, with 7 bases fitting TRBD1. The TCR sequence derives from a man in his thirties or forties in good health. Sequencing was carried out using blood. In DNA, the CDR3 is TGCAGTGCTCCGGGGACAGTTAACACTGAAGCTTTCTTT. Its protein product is CSAPGTVNTEAFF.